These 17 T cell receptor beta chains were sequenced from one sample in a study of blood T cell repertoires in COVID-19. Data came from immunoSEQ multiplex PCR; TCRdb stores just in-frame clones and leaves some out. The table shows 300,000 to 400,000 clones, with about 82% occurring only once. The sample was peripheral blood. The receptors were sampled from a human donor in a cohort sampled during active COVID-19.

This clone came up a few times. The CDR3 spells CASSNLTPLHF. The CDR3 DNA follows: TGTGCCAGCAGTAATCTTACACCCCTCCACTTT. V gene TRBV12-3 or TRBV12-4 combines with J gene TRBJ1-6; D not certain. The CDR3 loop spans 11 amino acids. Deletions cut 5 bases from V and 11 bases from J, with 7 bases between.

The chain combines TRBV5-6 with TRBJ2-5; 11 bases agree with TRBD1. Per the germline V gene, CDR1 is SGHDT and CDR2 is YYEEEE. The CDR3 length is 18 residues. Trimming removed 2 bases from V and 2 bases from J; junction bases left unmatched: 11. The CDR3 DNA follows: TGTGCCAGCAGCTTACCGGGACAGGGGGATTTGGGACAAGAGACCCAGTACTTC. This translates into CASSLPGQGDLGQETQYF.

This rearrangement joins TRBV30 to TRBJ1-5, with D maybe TRBD1 (5 bases). Germline V lookup: CDR1 GTSNPN, CDR2 SVGIG (reference sequence). V was trimmed by 2 bases and J by 3 bases, leaving 8 bases between them. This CDR3 region has 13 residues. CDR3 DNA: TGTGCCTGGAGTAGCGGGGCCAATCAGCCCCAGCATTTT. Translating gives CAWSSGANQPQHF.

A word on this clone: The same CDR3 can be traced to other DNA sequences in this sample. This chain uses TRBV12-3 or TRBV12-4 with TRBJ1-2; D unresolved. CDR3 length equals 13 residues. V was trimmed by 3 bases and J by 0 bases, leaving 5 bases between them. The CDR3 loop is CASSLGTNYGYTF. In DNA form, the CDR3 reads TGTGCCAGCAGTTTGGGCACTAACTATGGCTACACCTTC.

The genes are TRBV12-3 or TRBV12-4 and TRBJ1-1; D is perhaps TRBD1 (6 bases). V was cut by 5 bases and J by 12 bases, with 16 bases left in between. The CDR3 is made up of 12 amino acids. CDR3 sequence reads: CASSPLRGRTFF. As DNA, the CDR3 is TGTGCCAGCAGTCCTCTCAGGGGTAGGACTTTCTTT.

CDR3 residues: CASSPDRGAGVYEQFF. The DNA of the CDR3 is TGTGCCAGCAGCCCGGATCGCGGAGCGGGGGTGTATGAGCAGTTCTTC. V usage is TRBV4-2 and J usage is TRBJ2-1, with 8 nucleotides matching TRBD2. The length of the CDR3 is 16 residues. CDR1 LGHNA and CDR2 YNFKEQ come from the germline V gene. Trimming at V came to 4 bases and at J to 8 bases, leaving 13 bases not matched to a gene.

This chain connects TRBV9 to TRBJ1-1; D not resolved. This CDR3 comprises 12 residues. CDR1 and CDR2 (germline): SGDLS, YYNGEE. Trimming took off 4 bases at V and 1 base at J, with 5 bases between the two ends. CDR3 nucleotides: TGTGCCAGCAGCTCCAGGAACACTGAAGCTTTCTTT. This codes for CASSSRNTEAFF.

The chain recombines TRBV10-2 with TRBJ2-4, with D perhaps matching TRBD2 (5 bases). Trimming took off 2 bases at V and 3 bases at J, with 14 bases between the two ends. Per the germline V gene, CDR1 is WSHSY and CDR2 is SAAADI. The CDR3 is 16 residues long. The DNA for the CDR3 is TGCGCCAGCAGTGAGCTTCTCTGGGGAGACAAAAACATTCAGTACTTC. Translating it yields CASSELLWGDKNIQYF.

This sequence joins TRBV12-3 or TRBV12-4 and TRBJ1-2, with no clear D. The CDR3 has 12 amino acids. Trimming took off 6 bases at V and 2 bases at J, with 7 bases between the two ends. This CDR3 reads CASSPGNYGYTF. The DNA for the CDR3 is TGTGCCAGCAGCCCCGGGAACTATGGCTACACCTTC.

This chain links TRBV19 with TRBJ1-1; possibly TRBD1 for D (5 bases). The CDR3 consists of 14 residues. CDR1 is LNHDA and CDR2 is SQIVND in the germline V gene (reference sequence). With 5 bases removed from V and 2 bases from J, the gap between germline ends came to 12 bases. The CDR3 DNA reads as TGTGCCAGTAGTCCGGGACTGAGAAACACTGAAGCTTTCTTT. Its protein product is CASSPGLRNTEAFF.

The rearrangement uses TRBV24-1 and TRBJ1-5, with D tentatively TRBD1 (6 bases). CDR1 is KGHDR, CDR2 SFDVKD, per germline. The V end lost 4 bases, the J end lost 5 bases, and 8 bases lay between the germline ends. The CDR3 length is 13 residues. The CDR3 DNA follows: TGTGCCACCAGTGAACAGGGACATCAGCCCCAGCATTTT. Amino acids: CATSEQGHQPQHF.

In this sample, this clone turned up a few times. The chain recombines TRBV6-5 with TRBJ1-4, with D possibly TRBD1 on 6 matching bases. CDR3 length equals 15 residues. Per germline, CDR1 MNHEY and CDR2 SVGAGI. V was clipped by 0 bases and J by 7 bases, with 12 bases between them. The CDR3 DNA reads as TGTGCCAGCAGTTACTCGGGGACAAAGCCTGAAAAACTGTTTTTT. Protein sequence: CASSYSGTKPEKLFF.

This chain connects TRBV18 to TRBJ1-2, with 7 bases aligning to TRBD1. V lost 3 bases, J lost 8 bases, and 9 bases stayed unmatched. This CDR3 has 14 amino acids. In germline, CDR1 is KGHSH, CDR2 LQKENI. The CDR3 DNA is TGTGCCAGCTCACCGATGGGACAGATGAGAGGCTACACCTTC. Residues: CASSPMGQMRGYTF. Full variable domain (outside the CDR3, taken from reference TRBV18 and TRBJ1-2): NAGVMQNPRHLVRRRGQEARLRCSPMKGHSHVYWYRQLPEEGLKFMVYLQKENIIDESGMPKERFSAEFPKEGPSILRIQQVVRGDSAAYFCASSPMGQMRGYTFGSGTRLTVV.

The CDR3 DNA sequence: TGTGCCAGCAGCTTCGACAGAGACACTGAAGCTTTCTTT. It codes for CASSFDRDTEAFF. The V gene is TRBV11-3, the J gene TRBJ1-1; a possible D gene is TRBD1 (5 bases). V was cut by 3 bases and J by 3 bases, with 8 bases left in between. Germline values: CDR1 SGHNT, CDR2 YENEEA. The CDR3 has 13 amino acids.

The chain has TRBV30 and TRBJ2-1, with D perhaps TRBD2 (5 bases). Germline CDR1 and CDR2: GTSNPN and SVGIG (reference sequence). Trimming took 4 bases from V and 6 from J, leaving 16 bases between them. The CDR3 extends over 14 amino acids. CDR3 amino acids: CAWTRDPYSNEQFF. In nucleotides, the CDR3 is TGTGCCTGGACTCGGGATCCCTACTCCAATGAGCAGTTCTTC.

This chain uses TRBV19 with TRBJ2-1; tentatively, D is TRBD1 (6 bases). Trimming cost V 7 bases and J 5 bases, with 15 bases left between them. Germline CDR1 and CDR2: LNHDA and SQIVND (reference sequence). CDR3 size: 14 residues. CDR3: CASKERNRDNEQFF. The CDR3 DNA follows: TGTGCCAGTAAGGAGCGTAACAGGGACAATGAGCAGTTCTTC.

J is TRBJ2-5 and V is TRBV13, with a tentative D call TRBD1 (7 bases). The CDR3 contains 14 residues. The V gene's germline CDR1 is PRHDT and CDR2 FYEKMQ (reference sequence). Deletions cut 5 bases from V and 3 bases from J, with 13 bases between. The CDR3 spells CASSKGGGEETQYF. The DNA for the CDR3 is TGTGCCAGCAGCAAAGGGGGCGGGGAAGAGACCCAGTACTTC.